This TCR beta chain is from a study of human T cells and chemical hapten exposure. Using its own MiXCR run on the RACE reads, TCRdb lists one record per CDR3 protein. This sample has some 100,000 distinct CDR3 sequences; about a tenth occur once, and the top ten carry around 3.1%. Per germline, CDR1 SEHNR and CDR2 FQNEAQ (reference sequence). This CDR3 has 14 amino acids. The J segment lost 8 bases and the V segment lost 3 bases, leaving 4 bases of the junction unmatched. The time point: patch test 2, 6 weeks after DPC sensitization. Treatment given: therapeutic diphenylcyclopropenone sensitization with weekly scalp DPC. People who gave samples had alopecia, were 18 to 70 years old, and were suitable for DPC.

The sample here was whole blood, taken in connection with sensitization to the hapten diphenylcyclopropenone (DPC). This TCR derives from a woman between 40 and 50 years old with alopecia areata. Some clones in this sample may be carry-over from other donors' samples. The V and J genes are TRBV7-9 and TRBJ1-2; 12 bases align to TRBD1. The CDR3 is CASSLGQGASGYTF. CDR3 DNA: TGTGCCAGCAGCTTGGGACAGGGGGCAAGCGGCTACACCTTC.